The TCR beta chain described here comes from a study of blood T cell repertoires in COVID-19. Study summary: Samples representing acute and convalescent COVID-19 were sourced from the United States, Italy and Spain.

The table came from immunoSEQ multiplex PCR; TCRdb's copy has only in-frame clones and leaves some out. Of some 99,000 clones in the sample, 87% are singletons; the top ten hold 4% to 5.5%. There are 19 residues in the CDR3. The germline V gene has CDR1 MGHRA and CDR2 YSYEKL. Trimming cost V 0 bases and J 3 bases, with 23 bases left between them. The TCR sequence derives from a man between 65 and 80 years old with acute or convalescent COVID-19. The sequenced sample was peripheral blood. This chain joins TRBV4-1 and TRBJ1-1, with D maybe TRBD1 (5 bases). CDR3 nucleotide sequence: TGCGCCAGCAGCCAAGATGACAAGGGACCGGGAGGAAGGGACACTGAAGCTTTCTTT. Translated, it gives CASSQDDKGPGGRDTEAFF.